This T cell receptor (beta chain) was profiled in a study of blood T cells in healthy people across ages. This clonotype has a count of ten or more. As yet, its antigen is unknown. A sample-barcoded 5' primer and a J-beta primer mix were used in a second PCR of roughly 7 to 11 cycles. TCRdb re-analysed the 5' RACE reads in MiXCR, keeping a single row per CDR3 protein. The sample yields fewer than 900,000 distinct CDR3 sequences, 35% to 45% seen once. V lost 5 bases and J lost 4; bases outside the gene matches: 3. CDR1 is SGHTA, CDR2 FQGNSA, per germline. CDR3 length: 13 residues. Study-level points and caveats: Older age went with lower TCR beta diversity per million T cells, in a roughly linear way. In long-lived donors, naive CD4+ cell counts and diversity exceeded those of aged donors. The authors considered diversity estimates from one million T cells to be underestimates.

Each donor gave around 9.6 milliliters of peripheral blood. The V call is TRBV7-2, the J call TRBJ2-7, with 9 nucleotides matching TRBD1. Input material: blood. This clonotype was obtained from a woman aged 55-70 years in good health. The CDR3 reads CASSQTGGYEQYF. CDR3 bases: TGTGCCAGCAGCCAGACAGGGGGGTACGAGCAGTACTTC.